Sequencing of this T cell receptor beta chain was carried out in a study of cytomegalovirus exposure and HLA in healthy donors. With regard to this clone: Its specificity is not known.

CDR3 size: 14 residues. CDR1 and CDR2 from the germline V gene are SNHLY and FYNNEI. V lost 5 bases, J lost 7 bases, and 15 bases lay in between. Broader study findings: TCR beta chain V- and J-gene trimming was linked, in a later analysis, to a missense variant in DCLRE1C. In all likelihood, a cluster of highly shared sequence variants was a sequencing artifact.

This PCR relied on a set of 60 Vbeta primers and 13 Jbeta primers. Sequenced by immunoSEQ multiplex PCR; TCRdb stores in-frame clones only, minus some. The data show about 140,000 clones, over 60% seen once. This sequence originates from a female donor in good health and CMV-seronegative. The chain couples TRBV2 to TRBJ2-1, with D possibly TRBD1 on 6 matching bases. Sequencing was performed on PBMCs. For the CDR3, the DNA is TGTGCCAGCAGTCCCCGGACTGACAGGAATGAGCAGTTCTTC. Amino acids: CASSPRTDRNEQFF.